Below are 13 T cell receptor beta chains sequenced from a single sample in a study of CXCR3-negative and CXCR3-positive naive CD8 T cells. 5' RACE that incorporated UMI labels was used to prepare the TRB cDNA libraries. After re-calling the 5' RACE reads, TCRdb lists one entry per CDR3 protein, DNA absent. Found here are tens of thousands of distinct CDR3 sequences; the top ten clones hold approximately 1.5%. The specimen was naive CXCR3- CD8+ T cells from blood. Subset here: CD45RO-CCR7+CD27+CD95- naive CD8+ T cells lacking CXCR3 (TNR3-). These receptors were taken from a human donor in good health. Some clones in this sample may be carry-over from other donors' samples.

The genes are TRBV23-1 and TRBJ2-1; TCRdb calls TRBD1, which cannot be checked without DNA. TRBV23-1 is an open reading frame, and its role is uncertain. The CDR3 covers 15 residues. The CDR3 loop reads CASRRRQGIGNEQFF.

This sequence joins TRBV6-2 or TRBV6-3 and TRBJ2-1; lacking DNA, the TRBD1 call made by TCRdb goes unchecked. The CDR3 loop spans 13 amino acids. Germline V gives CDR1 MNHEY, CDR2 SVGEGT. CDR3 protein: CASSTGTLNEQFF.

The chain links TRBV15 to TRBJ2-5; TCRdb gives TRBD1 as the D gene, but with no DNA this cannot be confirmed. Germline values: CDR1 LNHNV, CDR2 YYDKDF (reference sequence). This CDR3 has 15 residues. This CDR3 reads CATSRERDALETQYF.

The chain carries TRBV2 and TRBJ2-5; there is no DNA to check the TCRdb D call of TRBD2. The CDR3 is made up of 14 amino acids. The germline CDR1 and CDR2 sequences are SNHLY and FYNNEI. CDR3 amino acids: CASTPRDLGETQYF. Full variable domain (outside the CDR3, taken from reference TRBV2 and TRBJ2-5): EPEVTQTPSHQVTQMGQEVILRCVPISNHLYFYWYRQILGQKVEFLVSFYNNEISEKSEIFDDQFSVERPDGSNFTLKIRSTKLEDSAMYFCASTPRDLGETQYFGPGTRLLVL.

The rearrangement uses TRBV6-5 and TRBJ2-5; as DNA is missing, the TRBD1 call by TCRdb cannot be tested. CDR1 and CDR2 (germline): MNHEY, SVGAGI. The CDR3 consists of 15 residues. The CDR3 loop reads CASSYSTAGAETQYF.

CDR3 amino acids: CSARPIADLNTEAFF. This chain joins TRBV29-1 and TRBJ1-1. CDR1 and CDR2 from the germline V gene are SQVTM and ANQGSEA. The CDR3 contains 15 residues.

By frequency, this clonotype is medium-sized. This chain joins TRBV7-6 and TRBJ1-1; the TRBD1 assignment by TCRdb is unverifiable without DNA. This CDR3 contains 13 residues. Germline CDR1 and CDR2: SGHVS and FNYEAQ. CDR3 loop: CASSSGGALEAFF.

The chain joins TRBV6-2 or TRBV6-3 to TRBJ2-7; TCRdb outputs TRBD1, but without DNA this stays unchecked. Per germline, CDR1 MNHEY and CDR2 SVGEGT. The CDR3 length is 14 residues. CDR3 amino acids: CASSYGGGAYEQYF.

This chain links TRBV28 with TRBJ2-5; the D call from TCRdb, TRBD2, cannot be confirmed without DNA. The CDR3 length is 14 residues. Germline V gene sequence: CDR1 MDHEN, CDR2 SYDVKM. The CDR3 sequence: CASQAFGESETQYF.

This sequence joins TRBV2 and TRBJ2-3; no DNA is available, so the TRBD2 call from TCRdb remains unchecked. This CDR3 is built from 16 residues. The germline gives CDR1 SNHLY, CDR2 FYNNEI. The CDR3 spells CASSARLAGFTDTQYF.

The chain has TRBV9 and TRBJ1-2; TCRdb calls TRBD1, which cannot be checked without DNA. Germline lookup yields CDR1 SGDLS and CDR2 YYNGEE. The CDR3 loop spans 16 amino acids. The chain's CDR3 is CASSGGTGVEYYGYTF.

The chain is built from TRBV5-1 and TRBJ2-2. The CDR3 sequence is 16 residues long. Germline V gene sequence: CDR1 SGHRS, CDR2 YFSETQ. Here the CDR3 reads CASREEGSSNAGELFF.

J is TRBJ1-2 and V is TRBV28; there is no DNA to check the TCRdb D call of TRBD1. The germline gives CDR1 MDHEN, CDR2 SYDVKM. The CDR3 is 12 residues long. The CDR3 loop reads CASTPGTYGYTF.